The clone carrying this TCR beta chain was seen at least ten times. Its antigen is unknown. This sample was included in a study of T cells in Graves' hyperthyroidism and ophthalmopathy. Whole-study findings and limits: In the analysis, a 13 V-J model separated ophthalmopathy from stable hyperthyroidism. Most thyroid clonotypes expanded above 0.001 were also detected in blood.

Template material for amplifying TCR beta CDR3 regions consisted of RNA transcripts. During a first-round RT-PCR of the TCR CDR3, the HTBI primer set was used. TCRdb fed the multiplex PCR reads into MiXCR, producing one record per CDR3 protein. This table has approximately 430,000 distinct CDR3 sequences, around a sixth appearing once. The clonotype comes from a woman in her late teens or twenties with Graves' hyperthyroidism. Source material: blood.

CDR3: CASSETSGRLNEQFF. The DNA for the CDR3 is TGTGCCAGCAGTGAGACTAGCGGGAGGCTGAATGAGCAGTTCTTC. The chain uses TRBV5-4 and TRBJ2-1, with 13 bases that match TRBD2. The CDR3 length is 15 residues. Losses at the gene ends were 5 bases for V and 7 bases for J; bases not matched to a gene: 6. Germline V gives CDR1 SGHNT, CDR2 YYREEE (reference sequence).